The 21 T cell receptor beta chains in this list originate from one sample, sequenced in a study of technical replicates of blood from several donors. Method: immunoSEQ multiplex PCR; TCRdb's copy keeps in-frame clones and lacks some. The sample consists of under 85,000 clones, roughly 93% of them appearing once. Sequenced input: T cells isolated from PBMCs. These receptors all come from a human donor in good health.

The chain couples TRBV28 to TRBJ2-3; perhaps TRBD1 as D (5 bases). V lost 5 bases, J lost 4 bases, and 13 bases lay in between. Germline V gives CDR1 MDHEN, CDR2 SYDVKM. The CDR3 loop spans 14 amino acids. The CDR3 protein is CASSLVRVADTQYF. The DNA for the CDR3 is TGTGCCAGCAGTCTGGTCAGGGTAGCAGATACGCAGTATTTT.

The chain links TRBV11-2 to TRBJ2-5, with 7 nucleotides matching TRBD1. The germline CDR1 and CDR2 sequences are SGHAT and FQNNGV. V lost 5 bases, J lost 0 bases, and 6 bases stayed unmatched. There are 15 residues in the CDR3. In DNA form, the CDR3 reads TGTGCCAGCAGCCCACAAGGGACAGACCAAGAGACCCAGTACTTC. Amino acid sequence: CASSPQGTDQETQYF.

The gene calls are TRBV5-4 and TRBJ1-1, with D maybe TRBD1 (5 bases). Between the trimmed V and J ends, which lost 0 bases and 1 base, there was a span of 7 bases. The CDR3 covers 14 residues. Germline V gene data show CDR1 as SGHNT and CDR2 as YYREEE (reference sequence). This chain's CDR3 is CASSLGQSNTEAFF. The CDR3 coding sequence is TGTGCCAGCAGCTTGGGACAGTCGAACACTGAAGCTTTCTTT.

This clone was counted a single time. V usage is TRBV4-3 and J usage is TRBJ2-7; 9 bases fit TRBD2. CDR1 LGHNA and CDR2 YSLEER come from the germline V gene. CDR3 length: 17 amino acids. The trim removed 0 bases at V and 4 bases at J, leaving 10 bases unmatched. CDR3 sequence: CASSQDRGGRATYEQYF. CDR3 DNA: TGCGCCAGCAGCCAAGATCGGGGCGGGAGGGCCACTTACGAGCAGTACTTC.

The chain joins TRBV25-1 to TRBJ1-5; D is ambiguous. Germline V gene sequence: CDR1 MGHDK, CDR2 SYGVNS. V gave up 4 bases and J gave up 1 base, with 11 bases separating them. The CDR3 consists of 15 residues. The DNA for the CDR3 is TGTGCCAGCAGTGGTTGGACTGAGAGCAATCAGCCCCAGCATTTT. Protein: CASSGWTESNQPQHF.

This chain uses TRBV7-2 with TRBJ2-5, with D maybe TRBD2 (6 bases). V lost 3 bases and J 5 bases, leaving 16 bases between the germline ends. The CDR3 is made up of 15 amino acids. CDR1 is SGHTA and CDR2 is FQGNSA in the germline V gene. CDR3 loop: CASSFRVGGLETQYF. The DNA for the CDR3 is TGTGCCAGCAGCTTTAGGGTGGGGGGATTGGAGACCCAGTACTTC.

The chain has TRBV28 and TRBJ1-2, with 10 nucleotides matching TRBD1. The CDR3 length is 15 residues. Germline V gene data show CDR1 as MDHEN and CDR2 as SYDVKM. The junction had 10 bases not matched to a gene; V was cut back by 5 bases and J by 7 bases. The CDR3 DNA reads TGTGCCAGCAGTAGCATGACAGGGGGCATCGGTGGCTACACCTTC. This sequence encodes CASSSMTGGIGGYTF.

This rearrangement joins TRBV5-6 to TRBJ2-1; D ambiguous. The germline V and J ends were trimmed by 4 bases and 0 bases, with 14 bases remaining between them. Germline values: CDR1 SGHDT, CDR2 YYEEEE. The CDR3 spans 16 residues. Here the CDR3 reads CASSRLDSFSYNEQFF. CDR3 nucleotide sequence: TGTGCCAGCAGCCGGTTAGACTCTTTCTCCTACAATGAGCAGTTCTTC.

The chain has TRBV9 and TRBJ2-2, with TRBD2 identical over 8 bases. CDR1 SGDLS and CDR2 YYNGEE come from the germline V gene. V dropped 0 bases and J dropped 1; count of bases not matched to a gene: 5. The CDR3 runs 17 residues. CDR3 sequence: CASSVDPAGVNTGELFF. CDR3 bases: TGTGCCAGCAGCGTAGATCCAGCGGGGGTGAACACCGGGGAGCTGTTTTTT.

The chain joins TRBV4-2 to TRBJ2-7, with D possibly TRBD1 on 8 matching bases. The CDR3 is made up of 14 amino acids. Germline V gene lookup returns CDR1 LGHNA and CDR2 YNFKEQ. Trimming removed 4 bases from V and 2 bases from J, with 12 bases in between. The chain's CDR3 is CASSPTGGAYEQYF. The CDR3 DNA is TGTGCCAGCAGCCCTACAGGGGGGGCCTACGAGCAGTACTTC.

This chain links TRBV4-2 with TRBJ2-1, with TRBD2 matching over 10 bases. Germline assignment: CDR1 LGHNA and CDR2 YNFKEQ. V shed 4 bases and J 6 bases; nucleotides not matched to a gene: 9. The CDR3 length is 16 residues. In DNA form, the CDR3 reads TGTGCCAGCAGCCTATCTGTAGCGGGAGGACCCAATGAGCAGTTCTTC. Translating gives CASSLSVAGGPNEQFF.

Written as DNA, the CDR3 is TGTGCCAGCAGTTGGGGACTCCTCACAAGCAATGAGCAGTTCTTC. Translation gives CASSWGLLTSNEQFF. The chain combines TRBV27 with TRBJ2-1, with D perhaps matching TRBD2 (6 bases). CDR3 length equals 15 residues. Germline V lookup: CDR1 MNHEY, CDR2 SMNVEV (reference sequence). V was trimmed by 4 bases and J by 6 bases, leaving 16 bases between them.

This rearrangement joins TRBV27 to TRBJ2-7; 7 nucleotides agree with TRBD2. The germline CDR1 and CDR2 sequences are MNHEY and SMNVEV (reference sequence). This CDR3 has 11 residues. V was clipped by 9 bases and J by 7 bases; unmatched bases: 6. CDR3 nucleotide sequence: TGTGCCAGTCGGACTAGTAAAGAGCAGTACTTC. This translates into CASRTSKEQYF.

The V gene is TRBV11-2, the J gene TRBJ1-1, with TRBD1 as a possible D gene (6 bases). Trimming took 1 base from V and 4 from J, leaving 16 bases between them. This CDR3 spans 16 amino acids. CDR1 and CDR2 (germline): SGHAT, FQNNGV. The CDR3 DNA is TGTGCCAGCAGCTTAGGAATGGCAGGGGTGCGCACTGAAGCTTTCTTT. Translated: CASSLGMAGVRTEAFF.

CDR3 sequence: CAISESKFGGSNQPQHF. CDR3 sequence (DNA): TGTGCCATCAGTGAGTCGAAATTTGGAGGGAGCAATCAGCCCCAGCATTTT. The gene calls are TRBV10-3 and TRBJ1-5; D gene uncertain. CDR1 ENHRY and CDR2 SYGVKD come from the germline V gene. Trimming removed 0 bases at V and 1 base at J, with 13 bases between. This CDR3 contains 17 residues.

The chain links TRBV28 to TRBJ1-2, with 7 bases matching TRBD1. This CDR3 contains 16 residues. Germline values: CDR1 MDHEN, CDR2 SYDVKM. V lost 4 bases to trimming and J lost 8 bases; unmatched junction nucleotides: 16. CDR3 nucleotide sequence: TGTGCCAGCAGTTCACATGACGTAAAGGGGGCGGGAGGCTACACCTTC. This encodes CASSSHDVKGAGGYTF.

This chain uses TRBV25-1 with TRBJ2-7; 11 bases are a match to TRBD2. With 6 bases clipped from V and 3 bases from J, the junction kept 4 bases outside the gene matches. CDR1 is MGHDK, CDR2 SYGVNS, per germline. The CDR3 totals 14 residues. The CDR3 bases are TGTGCCAGCAGCACCGGGACTAGCGGCTACGAGCAGTACTTC. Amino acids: CASSTGTSGYEQYF.

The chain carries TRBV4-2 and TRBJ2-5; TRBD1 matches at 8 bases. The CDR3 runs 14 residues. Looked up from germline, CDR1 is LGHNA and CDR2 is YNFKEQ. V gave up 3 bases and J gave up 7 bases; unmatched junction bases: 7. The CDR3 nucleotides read TGTGCCAGCAGCCAGGGGACAGGAGGGGGGACCCAGTACTTC. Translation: CASSQGTGGGTQYF.

The CDR3 DNA reads TGCGCCAGCACCCGGACAAACTCCTACAATGAGCAGTTCTTC. Protein product: CASTRTNSYNEQFF. The chain couples TRBV5-1 to TRBJ2-1, with D possibly TRBD1 on 5 matching bases. This CDR3 contains 14 residues. Trimming removed 6 bases at V and 0 bases at J, with 10 bases between. CDR1 is SGHRS and CDR2 is YFSETQ in the germline V gene.

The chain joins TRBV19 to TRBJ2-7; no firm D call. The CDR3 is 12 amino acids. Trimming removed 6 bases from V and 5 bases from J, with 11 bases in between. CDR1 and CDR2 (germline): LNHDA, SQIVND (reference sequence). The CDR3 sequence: CASSQTVNEQYF. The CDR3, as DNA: TGTGCCAGTAGCCAGACTGTAAACGAGCAGTACTTC.

Written as DNA, the CDR3 is TGTGCCAGCAGCCGAGGGACAGTAACCTCTGGGGCCAACGTCCTGACTTTC. It is translated as CASSRGTVTSGANVLTF. The genes are TRBV2 and TRBJ2-6, with 7 bases aligning to TRBD1. The junction had 8 bases not matched to a gene; V was cut back by 6 bases and J by 0 bases. CDR1 is SNHLY and CDR2 is FYNNEI in the germline V gene. The CDR3 totals 17 residues.